These T cell receptor beta chains were read from a single sample in a study of shared clonotypes between healthy human individuals. Libraries were prepared by immunoSEQ multiplex PCR; TCRdb keeps only in-frame clonotypes and omits some of them. The sample gives over 2,000,000 clones, 93% of which show up once; more than 1.5% is in the top ten. The sequenced sample was naive CD8+ T cells from PBMCs. The receptors here all came from a young man in good health. Some clones in this sample may be carry-over from other donors' samples. CDR3s include the opening cysteine and the closing phenylalanine or tryptophan. The D gene is left open where the match is weak. Clone size is not always given. Where it is, it says once, few, many or a class for expanded clones.

size	J	D	V	DNA	CDR3
NA	TRBJ2-3	NA	TRBV28	TGTGCCAGCAGTATTACCGGGACTACAGATACGCAGTATTTT	CASSITGTTDTQYF
NA	TRBJ2-7	TRBD2	TRBV28	TGTGCCAGCAGTTTATGGGTGGGGGACACACTAGCGGGAGTCTACGAGCAGTACTTC	CASSLWVGDTLAGVYEQYF
NA	TRBJ2-7	TRBD2	TRBV9	TGTGCCAGCAGCGTAGCTAAAGGACTAGCGGGAGAGGGAAACTACGAGCAGTACTTC	CASSVAKGLAGEGNYEQYF
NA	TRBJ2-7	NA	TRBV4-3	TGCGCCAGCAGCCAAGATCAGAGGACTCTTAACTACGAGCAGTACTTC	CASSQDQRTLNYEQYF
NA	TRBJ2-2	NA	TRBV19	TGTGCCAGTAGCCTCGATGAGGCCGGGGAGCTGTTTTTT	CASSLDEAGELFF
NA	TRBJ2-5	TRBD2	TRBV27	TGTGCCAGCAGTTTATCGGGACTAGCAAGACCCCAAGAGACCCAGTACTTC	CASSLSGLARPQETQYF
NA	TRBJ2-1	NA	TRBV28	TGTGCCAGCAGTTTAAGTAGGGGTTATGAGCAGTTCTTC	CASSLSRGYEQFF
NA	TRBJ1-2	NA	TRBV7-9	TGTGCCAGCAGCTTATTGGCCACGAACTATGGCTACACCTTC	CASSLLATNYGYTF
once	TRBJ2-7	TRBD1	TRBV5-1	TGCGCCAGCAGCGGCTTTCGGGACAGGGAGCCCTACGAGCAGTACTTC	CASSGFRDREPYEQYF
NA	TRBJ1-3	NA	TRBV28	TGTGCCAGCAGCGTAGGACGTAGCTCTGGAAACACCATATATTTT	CASSVGRSSGNTIYF
NA	TRBJ2-7	NA	TRBV1	TGCACCAGTGGACAGGGGGCGGGAGAGCAGTACTTC	CTSGQGAGEQYF
NA	TRBJ1-1	NA	TRBV6-6	TGTGCCAGCAGTTACTCCCTTAGGGACACTGAAGCTTTCTTT	CASSYSLRDTEAFF
NA	TRBJ2-2	NA	TRBV7-9	TGTGCCAGCAGCCAGCCCGGGGGACCCCCCGGGGAGCTGTTTTTT	CASSQPGGPPGELFF
NA	TRBJ2-7	NA	TRBV6-1	TGTGCCAGCAGGGACAGCCACTTGATCTCCTACGAGCAGTACTTC	CASRDSHLISYEQYF
NA	TRBJ2-5	NA	TRBV27	TGTGCCAGCAGTTTCCAACGGACGGGTTTACCTCAAGAGACCCAGTACTTC	CASSFQRTGLPQETQYF
NA	TRBJ2-2	TRBD2	TRBV7-6	TGTGCCAGCAGGCCTCTAGCGGGAGGCACCGGGGAGCTGTTTTTT	CASRPLAGGTGELFF
NA	TRBJ1-2	NA	TRBV27	TGTGCCAGCAGTTCCGGGCCCCGGGGGGGCTACACCTTC	CASSSGPRGGYTF